The clone carrying this T cell receptor (beta chain) was seen at least ten times. No antigen is known for it. This record comes from a study of T-cell memory formation after mild COVID-19. From the 5' RACE reads, TCRdb called clonotypes with MiXCR, one entry per CDR3 protein. This sample has more than 350,000 distinct CDR3 sequences, with around a fifth found just once. Points from the study as a whole: Pre-infection memory showed some responding clones, and this suggested that cross-reactive memory joined.

What was sequenced was PBMCs or a T cell subset sorted from them (not recorded which). The receptor comes from an adult woman who had mild COVID-19 (a few samples of this study predate the infection). Cell type and time point are not known.

Here the CDR3 DNA reads TGTGCCAGCAGTCCCGGGACGCCAACTCTTGGCTACACCTTC. This sequence encodes CASSPGTPTLGYTF. The V and J genes are TRBV12-3 or TRBV12-4 and TRBJ1-2; tentative D call: TRBD1 (5 bases). The CDR3 contains 14 residues. Trimming left V 5 bases short and J 7 bases short, with 17 bases between.